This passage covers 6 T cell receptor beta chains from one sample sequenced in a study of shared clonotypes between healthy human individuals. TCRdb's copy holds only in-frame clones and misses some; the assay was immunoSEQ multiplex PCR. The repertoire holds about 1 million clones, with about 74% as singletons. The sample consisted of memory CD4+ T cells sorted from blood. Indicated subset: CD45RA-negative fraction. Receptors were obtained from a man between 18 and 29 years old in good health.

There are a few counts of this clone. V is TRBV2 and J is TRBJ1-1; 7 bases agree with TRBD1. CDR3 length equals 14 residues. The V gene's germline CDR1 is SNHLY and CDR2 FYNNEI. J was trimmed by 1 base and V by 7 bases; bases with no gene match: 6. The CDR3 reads CASTRTGSNTEAFF. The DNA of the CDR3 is TGTGCCAGCACCCGGACAGGTTCGAACACTGAAGCTTTCTTT.

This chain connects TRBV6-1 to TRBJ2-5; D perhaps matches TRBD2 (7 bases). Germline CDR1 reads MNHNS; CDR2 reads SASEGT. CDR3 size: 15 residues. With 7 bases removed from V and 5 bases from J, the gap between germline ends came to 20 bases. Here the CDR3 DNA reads TGTGCCAGCAAGATGGAGGGGGGGCGCGAGGAGACCCAGTACTTC. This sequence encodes CASKMEGGREETQYF.

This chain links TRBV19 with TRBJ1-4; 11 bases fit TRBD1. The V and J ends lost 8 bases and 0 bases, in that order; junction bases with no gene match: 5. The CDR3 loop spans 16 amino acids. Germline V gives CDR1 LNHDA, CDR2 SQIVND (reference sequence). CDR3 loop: CASSGTGGPTNEKLFF. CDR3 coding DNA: TGTGCCAGTTCCGGGACAGGGGGTCCAACTAATGAAAAACTGTTTTTT.

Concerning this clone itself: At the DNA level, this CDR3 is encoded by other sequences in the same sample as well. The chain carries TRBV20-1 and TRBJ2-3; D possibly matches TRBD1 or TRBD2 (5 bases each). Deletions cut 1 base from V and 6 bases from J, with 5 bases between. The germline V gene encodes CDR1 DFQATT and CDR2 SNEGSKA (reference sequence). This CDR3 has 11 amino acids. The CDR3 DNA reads TGCAGTGCTAGAGGGGGGGATACGCAGTATTTT. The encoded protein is CSARGGDTQYF.

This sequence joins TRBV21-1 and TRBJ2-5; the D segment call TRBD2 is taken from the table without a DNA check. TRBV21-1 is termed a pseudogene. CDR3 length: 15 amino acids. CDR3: CASSKGLADQETQYF. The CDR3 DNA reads TGTGCCAGCAGCAAAGGGCTAGCGGACCAAGAGACCCAGTACTTC.

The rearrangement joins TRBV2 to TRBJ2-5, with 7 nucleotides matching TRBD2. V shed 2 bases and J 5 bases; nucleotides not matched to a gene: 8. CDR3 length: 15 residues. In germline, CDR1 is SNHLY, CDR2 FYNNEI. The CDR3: CASSESGLGGETQYF. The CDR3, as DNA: TGTGCCAGCAGTGAAAGTGGACTAGGCGGGGAGACCCAGTACTTC. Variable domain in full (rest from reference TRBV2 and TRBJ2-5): EPEVTQTPSHQVTQMGQEVILRCVPISNHLYFYWYRQILGQKVEFLVSFYNNEISEKSEIFDDQFSVERPDGSNFTLKIRSTKLEDSAMYFCASSESGLGGETQYFGPGTRLLVL.